In its sample, the clone carrying this TCR beta chain was seen once. The germline gene is not matched at one end of the junction; a read error may be the cause. This entry is derived from a study of T cells in Graves' hyperthyroidism and ophthalmopathy. Germline V gene lookup returns CDR1 SGHTA and CDR2 FQGTGA. The CDR3 contains 15 residues. Patients aged 18 to 65 had newly diagnosed hyperthyroidism of under 2 months' duration. RNA transcripts gave rise to amplified TCR beta CDR3 regions. HTBI primers were employed in a first-round RT-PCR of the TCR CDR3. From the multiplex PCR reads, TCRdb called clonotypes with MiXCR, one entry per CDR3 protein. The table records some 600,000 distinct CDR3 sequences, under 60% of them present only once.

Material: peripheral blood or thyroid tissue (not recorded which). The receptor was isolated from a woman aged 18 to 35 with Graves' hyperthyroidism. The chain couples TRBV7-3 to TRBJ1-5, with a possible D match to TRBD1 (6 bases). Written as DNA, the CDR3 is TGCGCCAGCAGCCAAAGACAGGTTAGCGATCAGCCCCAGCATTTT. It specifies CASSQRQVSDQPQHF.